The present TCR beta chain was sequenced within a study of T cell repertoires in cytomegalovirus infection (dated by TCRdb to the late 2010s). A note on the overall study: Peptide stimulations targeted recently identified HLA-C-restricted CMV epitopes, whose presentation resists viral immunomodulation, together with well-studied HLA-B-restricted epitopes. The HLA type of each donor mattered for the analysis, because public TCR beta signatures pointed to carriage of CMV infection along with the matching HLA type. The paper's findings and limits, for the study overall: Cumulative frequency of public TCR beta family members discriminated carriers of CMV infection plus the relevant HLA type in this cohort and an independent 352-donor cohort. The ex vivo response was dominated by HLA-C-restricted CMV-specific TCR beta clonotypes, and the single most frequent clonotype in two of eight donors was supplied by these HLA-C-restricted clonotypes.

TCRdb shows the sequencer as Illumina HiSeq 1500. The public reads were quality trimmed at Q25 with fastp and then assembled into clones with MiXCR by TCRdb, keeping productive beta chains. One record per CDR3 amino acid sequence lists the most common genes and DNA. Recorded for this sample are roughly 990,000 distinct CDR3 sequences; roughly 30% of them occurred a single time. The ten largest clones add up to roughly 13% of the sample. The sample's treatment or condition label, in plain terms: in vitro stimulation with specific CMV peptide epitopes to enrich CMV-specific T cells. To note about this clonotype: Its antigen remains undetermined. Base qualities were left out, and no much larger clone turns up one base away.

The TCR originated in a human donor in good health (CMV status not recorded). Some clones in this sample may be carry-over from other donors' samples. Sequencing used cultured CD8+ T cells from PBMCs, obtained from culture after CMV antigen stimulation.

The DNA is as follows: TGCAGTGCTACCAGGGACAGGGGATTGGACGAGCAGTACTTC. It encodes CSATRDRGLDEQYF. Recombination linked TRBV20-1 to TRBJ2-7; TRBD1 aligns with 10 central bases. The CDR3 measures 14 amino acids from cysteine to phenylalanine. Only CDR3 DNA is held: 42 bases, read in frame from base 1. CDR1 and CDR2 are read off the germline V gene (reference sequence) as DFQATT and SNEGSKA. V is cut back by 4 bases and J by 5 bases, with 8 bases in the junction unmatched.